The rows below give T cell receptor beta chains drawn from one sample of a study of cytomegalovirus exposure and HLA in healthy donors. TCRdb's copy holds only in-frame clones and misses some; the assay was immunoSEQ multiplex PCR. This sample has about 190,000 clones, with about nine tenths found just once. The specimen sequenced was PBMCs. The receptors were sampled from a man aged 30-40 years in good health and CMV-seronegative. Both conserved end residues are part of each CDR3. D genes are given only for firm matches. Only part of the rows carry a size: once, few, many, or a class if the clone is expanded.

-	few	TRBJ2-7	TRBV4-1	TGCGCCAGCAGCCCCTCCGAGCGTAGCTCCTACGAGCAGTACTTC	CASSPSERSSYEQYF
-	-	TRBJ1-4	TRBV27	TGTGCCAGCAGTCCGACAGTGAATGAAAAACTGTTTTTT	CASSPTVNEKLFF
TRBD2	-	TRBJ2-7	TRBV5-6	TGTGCCAGCAGCTTTACCGGGACTAGCGGGCTTCTCTCCTACGAGCAGTACTTC	CASSFTGTSGLLSYEQYF
-	-	TRBJ1-1	TRBV7-2	TGTGCCAGCAGCTTAAGTTTTCCCGGGGTAGAGGCGGCTTTCTTT	CASSLSFPGVEAAFF
TRBD1	-	TRBJ2-5	TRBV28	TGTGCCAGCAGTTTCTCTGGGACAGGGGCCAAAGAGACCCAGTACTTC	CASSFSGTGAKETQYF
-	-	TRBJ1-1	TRBV5-1	TGCGCCAGCAGCTTGCGAACAGGCGCTCCCGGTGGCACTGAAGCTTTCTTT	CASSLRTGAPGGTEAFF
-	-	TRBJ2-2	TRBV4-1	TGCGCCAGCAGCCAGCCGGGGGCGAACACCGGGGAGCTGTTTTTT	CASSQPGANTGELFF
TRBD1	-	TRBJ2-2	TRBV11-1	TGTGCCAGCAGCTACAGGGGTACCGGGGAGCTGTTTTTT	CASSYRGTGELFF
-	-	TRBJ2-7	TRBV7-8	TGTGCCAGCAGCTCGGGCGGCGGGACCTACGAGCAGTACTTC	CASSSGGGTYEQYF
-	-	TRBJ2-2	TRBV29-1	TGCAGCGTGACGACAACCACCGGGGAGCTGTTTTTT	CSVTTTTGELFF
TRBD1	-	TRBJ1-5	TRBV7-2	TGTGCCAGCAGCTTAGGGGGGACAGGGGGTCAGCCCCAGCATTTT	CASSLGGTGGQPQHF
TRBD1	-	TRBJ1-1	TRBV2	TGTGCCAGCCGTGGGACAGGGAACACTGAAGCTTTCTTT	CASRGTGNTEAFF
TRBD2	-	TRBJ2-7	TRBV6-5	TGTGCCAGCAGTTACTGGCGGGGGAACTACGAGCAGTACTTC	CASSYWRGNYEQYF